A single sample is the source of the 7 T cell receptor beta chains below, sequenced in a study of T cell responses to AZD1222 COVID-19 vaccine listed by TCRdb under 2021. The sample's time point label is to be understood as: baseline before first vaccination. Library preparation was by the immunoSEQ multiplex PCR assay. TCRdb obtained this table from immuneACCESS and retained in-frame rearrangements with V and J assigned. These tables miss some clones; where compared with another copy, unresolved V genes account for less than half of the shortfall, and the remainder is unexplained. This sample holds 100,000 to 150,000 clones; about nine tenths were observed only once. 7.6% of the sample goes to the ten largest clones. The sequencing here drew on peripheral blood, taken on day 0 of AZD1222 vaccination. These TCRs come from an adult in good health.

A note on this clone: The sample carries other DNA sequences with the same CDR3. This chain links TRBV28 with TRBJ1-5, with TRBD1 identical over 8 bases. Looked up from germline, CDR1 is MDHEN and CDR2 is SYDVKM. V was pared by 3 bases and J by 2 bases, with 0 bases of the junction left unmatched. The CDR3 length is 14 residues. CDR3 coding DNA: TGTGCCAGCAGTTTGACAGGGGGCAATCAGCCCCAGCATTTT. Translated, it gives CASSLTGGNQPQHF.

The chain joins TRBV15 to TRBJ1-1; D is possibly TRBD1 (6 bases). Germline-derived CDR1 and CDR2 are LNHNV and YYDKDF (reference sequence). Trimming stripped 1 base from V and 0 bases from J, with 12 bases between. The length of the CDR3 is 16 residues. DNA of the CDR3: TGTGCCACCAGCAGAGCTAGGACAGACTTGAACACTGAAGCTTTCTTT. Its translation: CATSRARTDLNTEAFF. The entire variable domain, with the rest obtained from reference TRBV15 and TRBJ1-1, is as follows: DAMVIQNPRYQVTQFGKPVTLSCSQTLNHNVMYWYQQKSSQAPKLLFHYYDKDFNNEADTPDNFQSRRPNTSFCFLDIRSPGLGDTAMYLCATSRARTDLNTEAFFGQGTRLTVV.

This clone came up a few times. The chain is built from TRBV7-2 and TRBJ1-3; D may be TRBD1 (5 bases). Germline values: CDR1 SGHTA, CDR2 FQGNSA. Between the trimmed V and J ends, which lost 6 bases and 0 bases, there was a span of 12 bases. The CDR3 length is 15 residues. The CDR3 here is CASSSDIFSGNTIYF. CDR3 sequence (DNA): TGTGCCAGCAGTTCGGACATTTTCTCTGGAAACACCATATATTTT. Full variable domain (rest looked up from reference TRBV7-2 and TRBJ1-3): GAGVSQSPSNKVTEKGKDVELRCDPISGHTALYWYRQSLGQGLEFLIYFQGNSAPDKSGLPSDRFSAERTGGSVSTLTIQRTQQEDSAVYLCASSSDIFSGNTIYFGEGSWLTVV.

The CDR3 loop is CASSGEGRNTEAFF. As DNA, the CDR3 is TGTGCCAGCAGCGGGGAGGGGCGGAACACTGAAGCTTTCTTT. The V and J genes are TRBV2 and TRBJ1-1, with D perhaps matching TRBD1 (5 bases). V dropped 6 bases and J dropped 1 base, with 12 bases sitting between them. Germline lookup yields CDR1 SNHLY and CDR2 FYNNEI. There are 14 residues in the CDR3.

The sample holds a few counts of this clone. V usage is TRBV13 and J usage is TRBJ2-7; 11 bases are shared with TRBD2. J lost 2 bases, V lost 6 bases, and 9 bases had no gene match. Per the germline V gene, CDR1 is PRHDT and CDR2 is FYEKMQ (reference sequence). This CDR3 spans 16 amino acids. CDR3 sequence (DNA): TGTGCCAGCAGTCCTCGTGGGACTAGCGGCCCCTACGAGCAGTACTTC. It is translated as CASSPRGTSGPYEQYF.

The chain carries TRBV19 and TRBJ1-2; TRBD1 matches at 7 bases. The junction had 4 bases not matched to a gene; V was cut back by 6 bases and J by 0 bases. CDR3 length: 14 residues. Germline lookup yields CDR1 LNHDA and CDR2 SQIVND (reference sequence). The CDR3 protein is CASSIQGANYGYTF. The CDR3 coding sequence is TGTGCCAGTAGCATCCAGGGGGCTAACTATGGCTACACCTTC.

This sequence joins TRBV18 and TRBJ2-1; 7 nucleotides agree with TRBD2. CDR3 size: 15 residues. V gave up 3 bases and J gave up 1 base; unmatched junction bases: 3. CDR1 is KGHSH, CDR2 LQKENI, per germline. In nucleotides, the CDR3 is TGTGCCAGCTCACCGATTAGCGGGTCCTACAATGAGCAGTTCTTC. Its translation: CASSPISGSYNEQFF.